This entry lists 6 T cell receptor beta chains sequenced from one sample in a study of control samples from healthy donors and cancer patients. The table came from immunoSEQ multiplex PCR; TCRdb's copy has only in-frame clones and leaves some out. The repertoire consists of roughly 90,000 clones, with roughly nine tenths occurring once and the leading ten covering roughly 9.7%. The sequencing sample was made of PBMCs. The receptors were gathered from a woman in her fifties or sixties with colorectal cancer.

This clone was observed once. The V and J genes are TRBV12-3 or TRBV12-4 and TRBJ1-1; the D is unclear. The V end lost 1 base, the J end lost 5 bases, and 8 bases lay between the germline ends. This CDR3 has 13 amino acids. The CDR3 protein is CASSLEEETEAFF. The CDR3 DNA reads TGTGCCAGCAGTTTAGAAGAGGAAACTGAAGCTTTCTTT.

The chain uses TRBV5-3 and TRBJ1-4, with 7 bases lining up with TRBD1. TRBV5-3 is an open reading frame, and its role is uncertain. With V trimmed by 4 bases and J by 7 bases, 10 bases remained unmatched. The CDR3 has 15 amino acids. The CDR3 region has the DNA TGTGCCAGAAGCCGCCCAGGGGGGCGGGGTGAAAAACTGTTTTTT. Amino acids: CARSRPGGRGEKLFF.

The CDR3 is CASSLGPSRRNTGELFF. CDR3 sequence (DNA): TGTGCCAGCAGCTTAGGGCCCTCCAGGAGAAACACCGGGGAGCTGTTTTTT. The rearrangement joins TRBV7-2 to TRBJ2-2; no clear D gene. Germline-derived CDR1 and CDR2 are SGHTA and FQGNSA. The CDR3 length is 17 residues. V shed 1 base and J shed 2 bases, with 14 bases lying between them.

The V and J genes are TRBV1 and TRBJ1-1. TRBV1 is a pseudogene segment. This CDR3 is built from 14 residues. CDR3 coding DNA: TGCACCAGCAGCCAACCCGTCGGACGGACTGAAGCTTTCTTT. Translated, it gives CTSSQPVGRTEAFF.

The rearrangement joins TRBV6-5 to TRBJ1-6; possibly TRBD1 for D (6 bases). CDR3 length: 14 residues. Trimming took off 6 bases at V and 6 bases at J, with 12 bases between the two ends. Looked up from germline, CDR1 is MNHEY and CDR2 is SVGAGI. CDR3 amino acids: CASSIYRANSPLHF. CDR3 in DNA: TGTGCCAGCAGCATCTACAGGGCTAATTCACCCCTCCACTTT.

The chain is built from TRBV6-5 and TRBJ2-2; maybe TRBD1 (6 bases). The CDR3 runs to 13 residues. The germline gives CDR1 MNHEY, CDR2 SVGAGI. V shed 6 bases and J shed 7 bases, with 12 bases lying between them. Written as DNA, the CDR3 is TGTGCCAGCAGAACAGGGTGGGGCGGGGAGCTGTTTTTT. The encoded protein is CASRTGWGGELFF.